Listed below are T cell receptor beta chains from one sample, sequenced in a study of blood T cell repertoires in COVID-19. Using immunoSEQ multiplex PCR, the repertoire was profiled, and TCRdb retains in-frame clones only, with some absent. The sample consists of roughly 58,000 clones, approximately 75% of them appearing once. Input material: peripheral blood. The receptors shown here come from a man in his 60s with COVID-19, enrolled during active disease. The CDR3 runs from the conserved cysteine through the conserved F or W. The D gene is left open where the match is weak. Not every row has a clone size; where given, it reads once, few, many or a size class.

abundance: few
v_gene: TRBV2
j_gene: TRBJ2-5
d_gene: TRBD2
CDR3aa: CASSVASGSSQETQYF
CDR3nt: TGTGCCAGCAGTGTGGCTAGCGGGAGCTCTCAAGAGACCCAGTACTTC

abundance: -
v_gene: TRBV7-2
j_gene: TRBJ2-3
d_gene: -
CDR3aa: CASSLARTFTGTDTQYF
CDR3nt: TGTGCCAGCAGCTTAGCCCGAACTTTTACGGGCACAGATACGCAGTATTTT

abundance: -
v_gene: TRBV7-2
j_gene: TRBJ2-1
d_gene: -
CDR3aa: CASSSTTDNEQFF
CDR3nt: TGTGCCAGCAGCTCGACTACCGACAATGAGCAGTTCTTC

abundance: -
v_gene: TRBV5-5
j_gene: TRBJ1-4
d_gene: TRBD1
CDR3aa: CASSYETGTNEKLFF
CDR3nt: TGTGCCAGCAGCTATGAGACAGGGACCAATGAAAAACTGTTTTTT

abundance: -
v_gene: TRBV2
j_gene: TRBJ1-4
d_gene: -
CDR3aa: CASSEGLGGAREKLFF
CDR3nt: TGTGCCAGCAGTGAAGGGCTTGGGGGCGCTAGGGAAAAACTGTTTTTT

abundance: -
v_gene: TRBV5-4
j_gene: TRBJ1-1
d_gene: -
CDR3aa: CASSLVQANTEAFF
CDR3nt: TGTGCCAGCAGCTTAGTGCAGGCGAACACTGAAGCTTTCTTT

abundance: -
v_gene: TRBV2
j_gene: TRBJ2-6
d_gene: -
CDR3aa: CASRAGHSDSGANVLTF
CDR3nt: TGTGCCAGCAGAGCAGGACATTCCGACTCTGGGGCCAACGTCCTGACTTTC

abundance: -
v_gene: TRBV5-1
j_gene: TRBJ2-1
d_gene: -
CDR3aa: CASSLDLAYDEQFF
CDR3nt: TGCGCCAGCAGCTTGGACCTAGCGTACGATGAGCAGTTCTTC

abundance: -
v_gene: TRBV5-6
j_gene: TRBJ2-7
d_gene: TRBD1
CDR3aa: CASSLGTGLYEQYF
CDR3nt: TGTGCCAGCAGCTTAGGGACAGGCCTTTACGAGCAGTACTTC

abundance: -
v_gene: TRBV3-1/TRBV3-2
j_gene: TRBJ2-7
d_gene: -
CDR3aa: CASSQLGEWAYEQYF
CDR3nt: TGTGCCAGCAGCCAACTCGGGGAATGGGCCTACGAGCAGTACTTC

abundance: -
v_gene: TRBV24-1
j_gene: TRBJ2-7
d_gene: TRBD1
CDR3aa: CATSEAQGAEQYF
CDR3nt: TGTGCCACCAGTGAGGCACAGGGGGCCGAGCAGTACTTC

abundance: medium-sized
v_gene: TRBV10-1
j_gene: TRBJ1-6
d_gene: -
CDR3aa: CASSESAGNISSYNSPLHF
CDR3nt: TGCGCCAGCAGTGAGTCAGCAGGTAATATAAGCTCCTATAATTCACCCCTCCACTTT

abundance: -
v_gene: TRBV3-1/TRBV3-2
j_gene: TRBJ1-3
d_gene: -
CDR3aa: CASSQVLAGLGNTIYF
CDR3nt: TGTGCCAGCAGCCAAGTGTTGGCGGGACTGGGAAACACCATATATTTT

abundance: -
v_gene: TRBV11-2
j_gene: TRBJ2-1
d_gene: TRBD1
CDR3aa: CASSLTTDRANEQFF
CDR3nt: TGTGCCAGCAGCTTAACCACCGACAGGGCCAATGAGCAGTTCTTC

abundance: -
v_gene: TRBV6-5
j_gene: TRBJ2-5
d_gene: TRBD2
CDR3aa: CASSSLAGGQETQYF
CDR3nt: TGTGCCAGCAGCTCTCTAGCGGGGGGGCAAGAGACCCAGTACTTC

abundance: -
v_gene: TRBV5-5
j_gene: TRBJ2-2
d_gene: -
CDR3aa: CASSLVGANTGELFF
CDR3nt: TGTGCCAGCAGCTTGGTAGGGGCGAACACCGGGGAGCTGTTTTTT

abundance: -
v_gene: TRBV4-2
j_gene: TRBJ2-1
d_gene: -
CDR3aa: CASSQELAGSSYNEQFF
CDR3nt: TGTGCCAGCAGCCAAGAATTGGCGGGGAGCTCCTACAATGAGCAGTTCTTC

abundance: -
v_gene: TRBV19
j_gene: TRBJ2-1
d_gene: -
CDR3aa: CASRIDRSSYNEQFF
CDR3nt: TGTGCCAGTAGGATTGACAGGAGCTCCTACAATGAGCAGTTCTTC

abundance: -
v_gene: TRBV12-5
j_gene: TRBJ1-2
d_gene: -
CDR3aa: CASGFGANYGYTF
CDR3nt: TGTGCTAGTGGTTTCGGGGCTAACTATGGCTACACCTTC

abundance: few
v_gene: TRBV4-1
j_gene: TRBJ1-5
d_gene: TRBD1
CDR3aa: CASSPKQGDQPQHF
CDR3nt: TGCGCCAGCAGCCCTAAACAGGGGGATCAGCCCCAGCATTTT

abundance: -
v_gene: TRBV2
j_gene: TRBJ1-1
d_gene: -
CDR3aa: CASRATGGGTEAFF
CDR3nt: TGTGCCAGCAGGGCAACAGGCGGGGGGACTGAAGCTTTCTTT

abundance: -
v_gene: TRBV3-1/TRBV3-2
j_gene: TRBJ2-2
d_gene: TRBD1
CDR3aa: CASSPTDRGRTGELFF
CDR3nt: TGTGCCAGCAGCCCAACGGACAGGGGGCGGACCGGGGAGCTGTTTTTT

abundance: once
v_gene: TRBV19
j_gene: TRBJ1-2
d_gene: -
CDR3aa: CASSQAEGSYGYTF
CDR3nt: TGTGCCAGTAGCCAAGCGGAAGGGAGCTATGGCTACACCTTC

abundance: -
v_gene: TRBV10-3
j_gene: TRBJ1-5
d_gene: -
CDR3aa: CAISESDRGNQPQHF
CDR3nt: TGTGCCATCAGTGAGTCCGATAGGGGGAATCAGCCCCAGCATTTT

abundance: -
v_gene: TRBV5-5
j_gene: TRBJ1-1
d_gene: -
CDR3aa: CASSFRMFGNTEAFF
CDR3nt: TGTGCCAGCAGCTTTAGAATGTTTGGGAACACTGAAGCTTTCTTT

abundance: -
v_gene: TRBV4-2
j_gene: TRBJ1-5
d_gene: -
CDR3aa: CASSQDRSNQPQHF
CDR3nt: TGTGCCAGCAGCCAAGACAGGAGCAATCAGCCCCAGCATTTT

abundance: -
v_gene: TRBV5-8
j_gene: TRBJ2-1
d_gene: -
CDR3aa: CASSQDSSYNEQFF
CDR3nt: TGTGCCAGCAGTCAGGACAGCTCCTACAATGAGCAGTTCTTC

abundance: -
v_gene: TRBV29-1
j_gene: TRBJ2-1
d_gene: TRBD2
CDR3aa: CSVGRAGTYNEQFF
CDR3nt: TGCAGCGTTGGTAGAGCGGGAACCTACAATGAGCAGTTCTTC

abundance: -
v_gene: TRBV5-1
j_gene: TRBJ2-7
d_gene: -
CDR3aa: CASAAGTLSYEQYF
CDR3nt: TGCGCCAGCGCTGCGGGGACCCTCTCCTACGAGCAGTACTTC

abundance: -
v_gene: TRBV19
j_gene: TRBJ1-1
d_gene: -
CDR3aa: CASSISTGPGTEAFF
CDR3nt: TGTGCCAGTAGTATAAGTACAGGGCCGGGCACTGAAGCTTTCTTT

abundance: -
v_gene: TRBV6-2/TRBV6-3
j_gene: TRBJ2-7
d_gene: -
CDR3aa: CASSDGEGPYEQYF
CDR3nt: TGTGCCAGCAGTGATGGCGAGGGCCCCTACGAGCAGTACTTC

abundance: -
v_gene: TRBV4-2
j_gene: TRBJ2-2
d_gene: -
CDR3aa: CASSLRGYTGELFF
CDR3nt: TGTGCCAGCAGCCTAAGGGGTTACACCGGGGAGCTGTTTTTT

abundance: -
v_gene: TRBV7-6
j_gene: TRBJ2-5
d_gene: -
CDR3aa: CASSSPLSGLETQYF
CDR3nt: TGTGCCAGCAGCTCCCCCTTATCAGGTTTGGAGACCCAGTACTTC

abundance: -
v_gene: TRBV18
j_gene: TRBJ1-1
d_gene: -
CDR3aa: CASSPGSLGDTEAFF
CDR3nt: TGTGCCAGCTCACCAGGGAGCCTTGGGGACACTGAAGCTTTCTTT

abundance: -
v_gene: TRBV7-7
j_gene: TRBJ2-7
d_gene: -
CDR3aa: CASSLGINAGRDEQYF
CDR3nt: TGTGCTAGCAGCTTAGGCATCAATGCAGGGCGTGACGAGCAGTACTTC

abundance: -
v_gene: TRBV7-7
j_gene: TRBJ2-5
d_gene: -
CDR3aa: CASSLEQGRQETQYF
CDR3nt: TGTGCTAGCAGCCTCGAACAGGGGAGGCAAGAGACCCAGTACTTC

abundance: -
v_gene: TRBV24-1
j_gene: TRBJ2-1
d_gene: -
CDR3aa: CATSDSSTVDEQFF
CDR3nt: TGTGCCACCAGTGATTCGAGTACAGTGGATGAGCAGTTCTTC

abundance: many
v_gene: TRBV9
j_gene: TRBJ1-2
d_gene: -
CDR3aa: CARSGGGGNYGYTF
CDR3nt: TGCGCCCGCAGCGGAGGGGGGGGCAACTATGGCTACACCTTC

abundance: once
v_gene: TRBV2
j_gene: TRBJ2-4
d_gene: TRBD1
CDR3aa: CASSDARTGGNIQYF
CDR3nt: TGTGCCAGCAGTGATGCTCGGACAGGGGGGAACATTCAGTACTTC

abundance: -
v_gene: TRBV5-6
j_gene: TRBJ1-6
d_gene: TRBD1
CDR3aa: CASSLEDRGNSPLHF
CDR3nt: TGTGCCAGCAGCTTGGAAGACAGGGGGAATTCACCCCTCCACTTT

abundance: medium-sized
v_gene: TRBV4-1
j_gene: TRBJ2-1
d_gene: TRBD2
CDR3aa: CASSSSGGGDEQFF
CDR3nt: TGCGCCAGCAGCAGTAGCGGGGGGGGAGATGAGCAGTTCTTC

abundance: -
v_gene: TRBV5-6
j_gene: TRBJ2-2
d_gene: TRBD1
CDR3aa: CASSLGAGGKLTGELFF
CDR3nt: TGTGCCAGCAGCTTGGGGGCAGGGGGCAAGTTGACCGGGGAGCTGTTTTTT

abundance: once
v_gene: TRBV5-6
j_gene: TRBJ2-7
d_gene: -
CDR3aa: CASSGTTAYEQYF
CDR3nt: TGTGCCAGCAGCGGGACAACCGCCTACGAGCAGTACTTC

abundance: few
v_gene: TRBV7-7
j_gene: TRBJ2-5
d_gene: -
CDR3aa: CASSLERSGRETQYF
CDR3nt: TGTGCTAGCAGCTTAGAAAGATCAGGGCGAGAGACCCAGTACTTC

abundance: -
v_gene: TRBV9
j_gene: TRBJ2-1
d_gene: -
CDR3aa: CASSVDEGLNEQFF
CDR3nt: TGTGCCAGCAGCGTAGATGAGGGTCTCAATGAGCAGTTCTTC

abundance: -
v_gene: TRBV6-6
j_gene: TRBJ2-2
d_gene: TRBD2
CDR3aa: CASSPGQGSPGLAGNTGELFF
CDR3nt: TGTGCCAGCAGCCCGGGACAGGGAAGCCCTGGACTAGCGGGGAACACCGGGGAGCTGTTTTTT

abundance: -
v_gene: TRBV14
j_gene: TRBJ2-1
d_gene: -
CDR3aa: CASSSTGLGSNNEQFF
CDR3nt: TGTGCCAGCAGCTCCACAGGGCTGGGATCAAACAATGAGCAGTTCTTC

abundance: -
v_gene: TRBV19
j_gene: TRBJ2-3
d_gene: TRBD2
CDR3aa: CASSIDRGGSPIDTQYF
CDR3nt: TGTGCCAGTAGTATAGATAGGGGCGGGAGCCCCATCGATACGCAGTATTTT

abundance: many
v_gene: TRBV6-5
j_gene: TRBJ1-1
d_gene: -
CDR3aa: CASSYGGRVSVAEAFF
CDR3nt: TGTGCCAGCAGTTACGGCGGCCGGGTCTCAGTGGCTGAAGCTTTCTTT

abundance: once
v_gene: TRBV2
j_gene: TRBJ1-4
d_gene: -
CDR3aa: CASSALRLFF
CDR3nt: TGTGCCAGCAGTGCGCTGAGGTTGTTTTTT

abundance: -
v_gene: TRBV4-1
j_gene: TRBJ1-1
d_gene: -
CDR3aa: CASSQDLGAEAFF
CDR3nt: TGCGCCAGCAGCCAAGATTTGGGAGCTGAAGCTTTCTTT

abundance: -
v_gene: TRBV5-1
j_gene: TRBJ2-7
d_gene: TRBD2
CDR3aa: CASSGGGTSDYEQYF
CDR3nt: TGCGCCAGCAGCGGGGGTGGGACTAGCGACTACGAGCAGTACTTC

abundance: -
v_gene: TRBV2
j_gene: TRBJ1-5
d_gene: -
CDR3aa: CASSSFLNQPQHF
CDR3nt: TGTGCCAGCTCCTCCTTCCTTAATCAGCCCCAGCATTTT

abundance: -
v_gene: TRBV6-5
j_gene: TRBJ2-7
d_gene: TRBD1
CDR3aa: CASSLQGSYEQYF
CDR3nt: TGTGCCAGCAGTTTACAGGGGTCCTACGAGCAGTACTTC

abundance: once
v_gene: TRBV13
j_gene: TRBJ2-2
d_gene: TRBD1
CDR3aa: CASGDRDRATGELFF
CDR3nt: TGTGCCAGCGGGGACAGGGATCGGGCCACCGGGGAGCTGTTTTTT

abundance: -
v_gene: TRBV5-1
j_gene: TRBJ2-1
d_gene: -
CDR3aa: CASSEILENEQFF
CDR3nt: TGCGCCAGCAGCGAAATACTCGAGAATGAGCAGTTCTTC

abundance: -
v_gene: TRBV2
j_gene: TRBJ2-5
d_gene: -
CDR3aa: CASSAAGFGTQYF
CDR3nt: TGTGCCAGCAGTGCGGCGGGGTTTGGGACCCAGTACTTC

abundance: -
v_gene: TRBV19
j_gene: TRBJ1-3
d_gene: -
CDR3aa: CASRPAEVVGNTIYF
CDR3nt: TGTGCCAGTAGGCCCGCCGAGGTGGTCGGAAACACCATATATTTT

abundance: -
v_gene: TRBV9
j_gene: TRBJ1-2
d_gene: -
CDR3aa: CASSLSGTATIGYTF
CDR3nt: TGTGCCAGCAGCCTAAGCGGGACGGCTACTATCGGCTACACCTTC

abundance: -
v_gene: TRBV2
j_gene: TRBJ1-5
d_gene: -
CDR3aa: CASRTGGSQPQHF
CDR3nt: TGTGCCAGCAGAACGGGGGGTTCTCAGCCCCAGCATTTT